The entry that follows covers one T cell receptor beta chain sequence. Antigen unknown. The data are from a study of T cells after yellow fever vaccination. Overall study: Fractions with few cells were prepared using SMART-Seq v4 Ultra Low Input. Study-level points and caveats: Clonotypes found in both CD4 and CD8 compartments made up a small share. Booster samples showed a return of most primary-vaccination clones (around 96% CD4, 70% to 90% CD8).

A 5'RACE template-switching step, the method used to make TCR cDNA, added a universal primer site and UMIs. TCRdb re-analysed the 5' RACE reads in MiXCR, keeping a single row per CDR3 protein. The repertoire consists of 110,000 to 150,000 distinct CDR3 sequences, with approximately 6.6% occurring once and the leading ten covering more than 0.6%. There are 16 residues in the CDR3. Germline V gene sequence: CDR1 SGHTA, CDR2 FQGNSA. The ends lost 4 bases at V and 5 bases at J; junction bases unmatched: 13. The TCR originated in a man aged 25 to 45 who received the YFV17D yellow fever vaccine. This chain links TRBV7-2 with TRBJ1-1; 7 bases are shared with TRBD1. Sequenced here: CD4+ T cells sorted from PBMCs, sampled 10 days after the yellow fever booster vaccination. CDR3 loop: CASSYKRQGLGTEAFF. CDR3 bases: TGTGCCAGCAGCTATAAACGACAGGGCTTGGGTACTGAAGCTTTCTTT.